The source of this TCR beta chain is a study of blood T cell repertoires in COVID-19. Study information: From the United States, Italy and Spain came samples of acute and convalescent COVID-19. In each case, the material was cDNA or gDNA derived from T cells, B-cell-depleted T cells, or PBMCs.

Per the original methods: Scientists estimated how many nucleated cells there were by amplifying reference gene primers. The data were produced by immunoSEQ multiplex PCR, yet TCRdb's version contains in-frame clones alone and is incomplete. That table supplies the V and J calls and clone size; D and trimming were determined from the DNA. In the table there are roughly 52,000 clones, almost 85% of which are singletons. The material sequenced was peripheral blood. The clonotype comes from a human donor in a cohort sampled during active COVID-19.

CDR3 region: CASSGREGRNEQFF. CDR3 sequence (DNA): TGTGCCAGCAGTGGGCGGGAGGGTAGGAATGAGCAGTTCTTC. This sequence joins TRBV25-1 and TRBJ2-1, with 9 bases matching TRBD2. Trimming took 4 bases from V and 7 from J; bases not matched to a gene: 5. Looked up from germline, CDR1 is MGHDK and CDR2 is SYGVNS. The CDR3 spans 14 residues.